A single sample gave rise to the 17 T cell receptor beta chains below, sequenced in a study of Ad26.COV2.S vaccination and SARS-CoV-2 variants. The method was immunoSEQ multiplex PCR; TCRdb's version includes in-frame clones alone and lacks a portion of them. The table records hundreds of thousands of clones, around 88% of them present only once. Treatment meaning: approximately 18 received Ad26.COV2.S at low or high dose, single or two shots; about 5 received placebo; per-sample allocation not given. Specimens were obtained on day 63 following the first vaccine or placebo injection. The material sequenced was peripheral blood, taken in a trial of Ad26.COV2.S vaccine versus placebo. Receptors originate from a person aged 18-60 years who received the Ad26.COV2.S COVID-19 vaccine or a placebo.

The chain combines TRBV5-1 with TRBJ2-1, with D possibly being TRBD1 or TRBD2 (5 bases each). V lost 4 bases, J lost 6 bases, and 14 bases lay in between. The germline CDR1 and CDR2 sequences are SGHRS and YFSETQ. This CDR3 is built from 14 residues. The CDR3 DNA reads TGCGCCAGCAGCAGTACGTCCGGGACCAATGAGCAGTTCTTC. Protein sequence: CASSSTSGTNEQFF.

A few counts support this clone. This chain links TRBV5-4 with TRBJ1-4; TRBD1 matches 10 bases. V dropped 3 bases and J dropped 8; count of bases not matched to a gene: 1. Germline-derived CDR1 and CDR2 are SGHNT and YYREEE (reference sequence). The CDR3 extends over 13 amino acids. The CDR3 is CASSWGQGEKLFF. The DNA for the CDR3 is TGTGCCAGCAGCTGGGGACAGGGGGAAAAACTGTTTTTT.

The chain is built from TRBV30 and TRBJ2-3; possible D gene TRBD2, 5 bases. Between the trimmed V and J ends, which lost 7 bases and 0 bases, there was a span of 11 bases. This CDR3 is 13 amino acids long. The germline gives CDR1 GTSNPN, CDR2 SVGIG (reference sequence). CDR3 protein: CAYTSASTDTQYF. In nucleotides, the CDR3 is TGTGCCTACACTAGTGCTAGCACAGATACGCAGTATTTT. Supplemented by reference TRBV30 and TRBJ2-3, the full variable domain reads SQTIHQWPATLVQPVGSPLSLECTVEGTSNPNLYWYRQAAGRGLQLLFYSVGIGQISSEVPQNLSASRPQDRQFILSSKKLLLSDSGFYLCAYTSASTDTQYFGPGTRLTVL.

The rearrangement links TRBV6-1 to TRBJ1-1, with D perhaps matching TRBD1 (6 bases). Germline-derived CDR1 and CDR2 are MNHNS and SASEGT. The CDR3 loop spans 14 amino acids. V shed 2 bases and J shed 3 bases, with 10 bases lying between them. CDR3 sequence: CASSETGWYTEAFF. CDR3 sequence (DNA): TGTGCCAGCAGTGAAACAGGGTGGTACACTGAAGCTTTCTTT.

The V and J genes are TRBV7-2 and TRBJ2-7; possibly TRBD1 for D (6 bases). Germline values: CDR1 SGHTA, CDR2 FQGNSA. CDR3 length: 16 residues. Trimming took 2 bases from V and 2 from J, leaving 16 bases between them. CDR3 nucleotides: TGTGCCAGCAGCTTACCGGGACACGGTTTGGCCTACGAGCAGTACTTC. As protein: CASSLPGHGLAYEQYF. The entire variable domain, with the rest obtained from reference TRBV7-2 and TRBJ2-7, is as follows: GAGVSQSPSNKVTEKGKDVELRCDPISGHTALYWYRQSLGQGLEFLIYFQGNSAPDKSGLPSDRFSAERTGGSVSTLTIQRTQQEDSAVYLCASSLPGHGLAYEQYFGPGTRLTVT.

V is TRBV5-8 and J is TRBJ2-2; D is perhaps TRBD1 (6 bases). V lost 4 bases, J lost 5 bases, and 15 bases lay in between. Germline V CDR1 and CDR2: SGHTS, YDEGEE. This CDR3 is built from 15 residues. CDR3 amino acids: CASSLQGQGTGELFF. CDR3 sequence (DNA): TGTGCCAGCAGCCTACAGGGTCAAGGGACCGGGGAGCTGTTTTTT.

The V call is TRBV5-1, the J call TRBJ2-7; TRBD1 agrees at 8 bases. The V gene's germline CDR1 is SGHRS and CDR2 YFSETQ. Unmatched junction bases numbered 6, after V lost 2 bases and J lost 5 bases. This CDR3 contains 14 residues. CDR3 sequence: CASSFYQGADEQYF. The CDR3 coding sequence is TGCGCCAGCAGCTTTTACCAGGGGGCGGACGAGCAGTACTTC.

The chain is built from TRBV7-6 and TRBJ2-3; D gene unclear. Germline-derived CDR1 and CDR2 are SGHVS and FNYEAQ. Trimming left V 1 base short and J 0 bases short, with 11 bases between. This CDR3 comprises 16 residues. The DNA of the CDR3 is TGTGCCAGCAGCTTAGTCCCGACCCTGAGCACAGATACGCAGTATTTT. Its protein is CASSLVPTLSTDTQYF.

V and J are TRBV7-9 and TRBJ2-7; weak D call: TRBD1 (5 bases). Germline CDR1 SEHNR, CDR2 FQNEAQ (reference sequence). V was clipped by 6 bases and J by 3 bases, with 9 bases between them. The CDR3 totals 12 residues. CDR3 DNA: TGTGCCAGCAGATCGACAGACTACGAGCAGTACTTC. It is translated as CASRSTDYEQYF. Using reference TRBV7-9 and TRBJ2-7 for the parts outside the CDR3, the full variable domain is DTGVSQNPRHKITKRGQNVTFRCDPISEHNRLYWYRQTLGQGPEFLTYFQNEAQLEKSRLLSDRFSAERPKGSFSTLEIQRTEQGDSAMYLCASRSTDYEQYFGPGTRLTVT.

This chain uses TRBV9 with TRBJ1-4, with D possibly being TRBD1 (5 bases). This CDR3 has 15 residues. V was shortened by 0 bases and J by 7 bases, with 13 bases between the two germline ends. Germline assignment: CDR1 SGDLS and CDR2 YYNGEE. The CDR3 nucleotides read TGTGCCAGCAGCGTAGCTACGACGGGGGGTGAAAAACTGTTTTTT. Encoded protein: CASSVATTGGEKLFF.

The CDR3 coding sequence is TGCGCCAGCAGCCATTCGGACAGGGAATTAAATGGCTACACCTTC. As protein: CASSHSDRELNGYTF. The chain is built from TRBV4-3 and TRBJ1-2; 8 bases fit TRBD1. The CDR3 length is 15 residues. V shed 3 bases and J 6 bases; nucleotides not matched to a gene: 9. Looked up from germline, CDR1 is LGHNA and CDR2 is YSLEER.

V usage is TRBV4-2 and J usage is TRBJ1-1; tentative D call: TRBD1 (5 bases). The CDR3 is 16 residues long. CDR1 LGHNA and CDR2 YNFKEQ come from the germline V gene. V was cut by 4 bases and J by 0 bases, with 15 bases left in between. The CDR3 DNA follows: TGTGCCAGCAGCCGCCTGACTGAGGGGATGAACACTGAAGCTTTCTTT. This translates into CASSRLTEGMNTEAFF.

V gene TRBV28 combines with J gene TRBJ1-5; no clear D gene. This CDR3 has 13 residues. Trimming took off 8 bases at V and 0 bases at J, with 8 bases between the two ends. CDR1 MDHEN and CDR2 SYDVKM come from the germline V gene. In DNA, the CDR3 is TGTGCCAGCCGTAGAGATAGCAATCAGCCCCAGCATTTT. Residues: CASRRDSNQPQHF.

This clone appeared once. The V call is TRBV11-2, the J call TRBJ2-7, with 7 bases aligning to TRBD2. The CDR3 spans 14 residues. The germline V gene has CDR1 SGHAT and CDR2 FQNNGV. V lost 7 bases and J lost 4; bases outside the gene matches: 10. The CDR3 reads CASTLVAGGYEQYF. The CDR3 DNA reads TGTGCCAGCACCCTGGTAGCGGGCGGATACGAGCAGTACTTC.

The chain has TRBV11-2 and TRBJ2-1; 8 nucleotides align to TRBD1. The germline gives CDR1 SGHAT, CDR2 FQNNGV. The CDR3 consists of 18 residues. The V gene end was trimmed by 2 bases and the J gene end by 0 bases; junction bases not matched to a gene: 9. The CDR3 spells CASSLRPGGVSSYNEQFF. The CDR3 DNA sequence: TGTGCCAGCAGCTTAAGGCCAGGGGGCGTCAGCTCCTACAATGAGCAGTTCTTC.

The CDR3: CASSQRTGSYTGELFF. The CDR3 nucleotides read TGTGCCAGCAGCCAACGGACAGGGTCCTACACCGGGGAGCTGTTTTTT. The chain employs TRBV7-6 and TRBJ2-2; 8 positions agree with TRBD1. Germline trimming cut 5 bases from V and 3 bases from J; bases unmatched to any gene: 8. Germline-derived CDR1 and CDR2 are SGHVS and FNYEAQ. This CDR3 spans 16 amino acids.

This clone was seen just once. This chain links TRBV28 with TRBJ2-5, with TRBD2 matching 10 bases. The CDR3 runs 15 residues. V was clipped by 3 bases and J by 2 bases; unmatched bases: 3. The germline V gene has CDR1 MDHEN and CDR2 SYDVKM. CDR3 in amino acids: CASSFLAGEQETQYF. CDR3 DNA: TGTGCCAGCAGTTTTCTAGCGGGAGAACAAGAGACCCAGTACTTC.